This T cell receptor (beta chain) was documented in a study of response to subunit inactivated influenza vaccine (dated by TCRdb to the late 2010s). In terms of the full investigation: The study used deep quantitative T cell receptor repertoire profiling to track responses to a trivalent subunit inactivated influenza vaccine.

The investigation overall reported the following: The authors suggested that each seasonal influenza vaccination may recruit only a limited number of new T cells.

Explained via the paper, the time point label denotes: 45 to 50 days after influenza vaccine administration. A few counts support this clonotype. There is no known antigen for this receptor. There are no base qualities to consult, and no much larger clone falls within one base. V sheds 2 bases and J sheds 6 bases, leaving 11 bases between their ends. From the cysteine up to the phenylalanine, the CDR3 has a length of 14 residues. CDR3 DNA only is kept here, 42 bases in frame from base 1. Taken from the germline V gene, the CDR1 and CDR2 loops are SGHTA and FQGNSA. The protocol used for the library was RT-PCR. Sequencer: Illumina HiSeq 2500. The public reads were run again by TCRdb, first through fastp at Q25 and then through MiXCR, and only productive beta chains were kept. Each CDR3 protein gets just one entry, which takes the most common genes and DNA from the rows behind it. The sample table lists about 480,000 distinct CDR3 sequences, approximately 11% of them with a count of one. Of the sample, roughly 12% is held by the ten largest clones.

Sequencing was performed on PBMCs from blood, taken roughly 47 days after vaccination. The TCR sequence derives from a man between 45 and 60 years old who received an inactivated influenza vaccine. Donor details come from another sample of the same person, matched by shared clones. The chain joins TRBV7-2 to TRBJ2-1; TRBD2 is possibly the D segment (5 matching bases). The CDR3 reads as follows: CASSLRPGVNEQFF. The nucleotide sequence reads TGTGCCAGCAGCTTAAGGCCCGGGGTCAATGAGCAGTTCTTC.